Listed here is a single T cell receptor (beta chain). This specimen comes from a study of blood T cell repertoires in COVID-19. Study details: COVID-19 samples collected from the United States, Italy and Spain covered acute and convalescent phases. From T cells, B-cell-depleted T cells, or PBMCs came the material, which was cDNA or gDNA.

The CDR3 is made up of 14 amino acids. V was clipped by 3 bases and J by 0 bases, with 7 bases between them. From germline, CDR1 is MGHRA and CDR2 YSYEKL. Original analysis: Quantification of nucleated cells was approximated via reference gene primer amplification. Method: immunoSEQ multiplex PCR; TCRdb's copy keeps in-frame clones and lacks some. V and J calls and clone size come straight from that table; D and trimming were deduced from the DNA. The table has 55,000 to 75,000 clones, approximately 91% seen once. The source is a man in his fifties with active COVID-19. The sequenced sample was peripheral blood. The rearrangement links TRBV4-1 to TRBJ2-3; unclear D gene. DNA of the CDR3: TGCGCCAGCAGCCATGCCACTAGCACAGATACGCAGTATTTT. Translating gives CASSHATSTDTQYF.